This T cell receptor (beta chain) appears in the sequencing data of a study of cytomegalovirus exposure and HLA in healthy donors. Both 60 Vbeta primers and 13 Jbeta primers went into the PCR. Clones were sequenced by immunoSEQ multiplex PCR, and TCRdb holds only the in-frame ones, with some missing. The sample lists 200,000 or so clones, more than 80% seen once, with over 2% in the top ten. Comments on this clone: Its antigen is currently unknown.

This CDR3 is built from 14 residues. The V end was cut by 0 bases, the J end by 5 bases, with 8 bases between. Germline CDR1 reads SGHRS; CDR2 reads YFSETQ. Whole-study findings and limits: Later analysis suggested most CMV-associated TCR beta chains were HLA-restricted. Associated with cytomegalovirus, according to the listing, were 150 to 200 TCR beta chains.

This chain joins TRBV5-1 and TRBJ2-2; D is unresolved. Material for sequencing was PBMCs. The TCR was taken from a woman aged 45 to 65 in good health and CMV-seropositive. In DNA, the CDR3 is TGCGCCAGCAGCTTGGCCGCAGAAACCGGGGAGCTGTTTTTT. The encoded protein is CASSLAAETGELFF.